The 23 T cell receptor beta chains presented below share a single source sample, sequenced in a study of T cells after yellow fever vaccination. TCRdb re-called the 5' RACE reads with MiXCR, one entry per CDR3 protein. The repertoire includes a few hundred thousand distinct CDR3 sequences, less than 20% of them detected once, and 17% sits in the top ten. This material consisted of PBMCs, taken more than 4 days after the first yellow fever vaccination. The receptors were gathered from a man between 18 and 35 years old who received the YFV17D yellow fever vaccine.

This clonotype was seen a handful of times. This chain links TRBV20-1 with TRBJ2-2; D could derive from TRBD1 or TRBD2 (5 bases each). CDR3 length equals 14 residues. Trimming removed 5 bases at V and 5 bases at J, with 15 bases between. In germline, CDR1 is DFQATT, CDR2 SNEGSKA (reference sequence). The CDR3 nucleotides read TGCAGTGCTTACGGGAAGGGGTATACCGGGGAGCTGTTTTTT. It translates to CSAYGKGYTGELFF.

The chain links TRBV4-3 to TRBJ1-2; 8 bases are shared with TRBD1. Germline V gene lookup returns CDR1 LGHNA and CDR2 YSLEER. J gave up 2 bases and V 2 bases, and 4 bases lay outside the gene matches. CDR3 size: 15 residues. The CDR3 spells CASSQSGQGNYGYTF. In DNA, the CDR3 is TGCGCCAGCAGCCAAAGCGGACAGGGAAACTATGGCTACACCTTC.

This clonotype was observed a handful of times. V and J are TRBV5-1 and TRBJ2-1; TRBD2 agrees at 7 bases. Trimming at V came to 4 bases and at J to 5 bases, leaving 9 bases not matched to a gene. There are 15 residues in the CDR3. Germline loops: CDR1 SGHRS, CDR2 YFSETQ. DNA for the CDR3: TGCGCCAGCAGCGACCCAAGCGGGGACGACAATGAGCAGTTCTTC. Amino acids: CASSDPSGDDNEQFF.

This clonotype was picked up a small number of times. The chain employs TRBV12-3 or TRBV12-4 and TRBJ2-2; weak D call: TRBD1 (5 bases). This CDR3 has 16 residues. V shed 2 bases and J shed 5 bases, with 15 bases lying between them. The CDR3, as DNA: TGTGCCAGCAGTTTATTGGCAGGACACAAAACCGGGGAGCTGTTTTTT. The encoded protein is CASSLLAGHKTGELFF.

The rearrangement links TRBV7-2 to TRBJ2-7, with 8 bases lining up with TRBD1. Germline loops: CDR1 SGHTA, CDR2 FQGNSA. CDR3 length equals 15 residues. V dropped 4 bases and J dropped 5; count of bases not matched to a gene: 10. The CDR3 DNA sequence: TGTGCCAGCAGCTACCGGCCAGGGGGCATGGACGAGCAGTACTTC. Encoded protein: CASSYRPGGMDEQYF.

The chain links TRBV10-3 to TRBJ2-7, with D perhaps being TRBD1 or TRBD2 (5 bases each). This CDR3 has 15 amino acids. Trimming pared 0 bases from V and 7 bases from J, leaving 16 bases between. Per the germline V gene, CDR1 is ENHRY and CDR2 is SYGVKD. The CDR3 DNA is TGTGCCATCAGTGAGTCGGGGACCACCGCGGGTGAGCAGTACTTC. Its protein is CAISESGTTAGEQYF.

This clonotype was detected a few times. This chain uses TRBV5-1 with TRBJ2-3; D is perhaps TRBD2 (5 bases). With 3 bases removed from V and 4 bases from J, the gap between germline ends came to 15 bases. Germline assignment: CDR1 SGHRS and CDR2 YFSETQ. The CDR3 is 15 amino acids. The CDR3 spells CASSSAEPYPDTQYF. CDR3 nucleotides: TGCGCCAGCAGCTCAGCGGAACCGTACCCAGATACGCAGTATTTT.

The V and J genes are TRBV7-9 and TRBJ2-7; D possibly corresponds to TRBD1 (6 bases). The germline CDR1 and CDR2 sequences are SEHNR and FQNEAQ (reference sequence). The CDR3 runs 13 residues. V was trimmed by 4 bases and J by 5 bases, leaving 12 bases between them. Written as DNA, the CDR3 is TGTGCCAGCAGCTCCTCCCACAGGGACGAGCAGTACGTC. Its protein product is CASSSSHRDEQYV.

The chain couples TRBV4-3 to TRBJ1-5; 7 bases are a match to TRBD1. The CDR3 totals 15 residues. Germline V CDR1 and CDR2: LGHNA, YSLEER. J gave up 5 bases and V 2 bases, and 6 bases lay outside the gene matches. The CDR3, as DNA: TGCGCCAGCAGCCAAATGACAGGGTCCCATCAGCCCCAGCATTTT. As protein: CASSQMTGSHQPQHF.

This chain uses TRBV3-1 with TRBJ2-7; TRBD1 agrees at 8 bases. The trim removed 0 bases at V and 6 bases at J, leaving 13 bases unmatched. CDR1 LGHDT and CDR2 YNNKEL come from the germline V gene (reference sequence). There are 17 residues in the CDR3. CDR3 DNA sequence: TGTGCCAGCAGCCAAGATGAAGTGACAGGGGTCAGCGTCGAGCAGTACTTC. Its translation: CASSQDEVTGVSVEQYF.

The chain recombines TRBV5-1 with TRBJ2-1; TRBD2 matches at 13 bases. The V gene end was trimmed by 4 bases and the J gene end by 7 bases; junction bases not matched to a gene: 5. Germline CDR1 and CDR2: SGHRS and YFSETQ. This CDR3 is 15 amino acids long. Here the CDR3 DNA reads TGCGCCAGCAGCAAAGGACTAGCGGGGGCAAATGAGCAGTTCTTC. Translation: CASSKGLAGANEQFF.

CDR3 nucleotides: TGTGCCAGCAGTTATCGCCAGACGAACACTGAAGCTTTCTTT. Amino acid sequence: CASSYRQTNTEAFF. The rearrangement links TRBV6-5 to TRBJ1-1, with D hard to call. This CDR3 has 14 residues. The ends were cut back, 3 bases at V and 1 base at J, with 9 bases in the middle. Per the germline V gene, CDR1 is MNHEY and CDR2 is SVGAGI.

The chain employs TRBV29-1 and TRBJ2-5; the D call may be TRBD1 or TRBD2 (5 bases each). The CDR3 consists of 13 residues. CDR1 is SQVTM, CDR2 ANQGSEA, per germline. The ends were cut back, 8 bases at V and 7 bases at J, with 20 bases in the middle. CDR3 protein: CSPGGGARGTQYF. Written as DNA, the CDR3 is TGCAGCCCGGGTGGGGGAGCTAGGGGGACCCAGTACTTC. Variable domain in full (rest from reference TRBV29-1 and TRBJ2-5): SAVISQKPSRDICQRGTSLTIQCQVDSQVTMMFWYRQQPGQSLTLIATANQGSEATYESGFVIDKFPISRPNLTFSTLTVSNMSPEDSSIYLCSPGGGARGTQYFGPGTRLLVL.

CDR3 bases: TGTGCCAGCAGTCCCGGTGGGCTTAATGAAAAACTGTTTTTT. Its translation is CASSPGGLNEKLFF. This rearrangement joins TRBV6-1 to TRBJ1-4, with D unresolved. V was cut by 5 bases and J by 4 bases, with 11 bases left in between. In germline, CDR1 is MNHNS, CDR2 SASEGT. The CDR3 consists of 14 residues.

The CDR3 reads CASSQEVLMDTQYF. CDR3 coding DNA: TGCGCCAGCAGCCAAGAGGTTTTAATGGATACGCAGTATTTT. The chain has TRBV4-3 and TRBJ2-3; unclear D gene. The CDR3 contains 14 residues. In germline, CDR1 is LGHNA, CDR2 YSLEER. Trimming cost V 0 bases and J 6 bases, with 10 bases left between them.

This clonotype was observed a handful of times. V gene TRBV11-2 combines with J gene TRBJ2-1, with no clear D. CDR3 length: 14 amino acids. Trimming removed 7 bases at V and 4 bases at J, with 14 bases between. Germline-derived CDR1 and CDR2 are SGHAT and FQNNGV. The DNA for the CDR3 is TGTGCCAGCACCCCGAGGTCGAGTTACAATGAGCAGTTCTTC. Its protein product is CASTPRSSYNEQFF.

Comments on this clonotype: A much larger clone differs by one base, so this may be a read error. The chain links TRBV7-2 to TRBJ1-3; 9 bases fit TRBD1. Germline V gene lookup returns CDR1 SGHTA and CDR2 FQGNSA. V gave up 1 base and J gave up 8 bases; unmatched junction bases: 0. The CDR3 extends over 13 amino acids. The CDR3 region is CASSLGQGDTIYF. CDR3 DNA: TGTGCCAGCAGCTTAGGACAGGGGGACACCATATATTTT.

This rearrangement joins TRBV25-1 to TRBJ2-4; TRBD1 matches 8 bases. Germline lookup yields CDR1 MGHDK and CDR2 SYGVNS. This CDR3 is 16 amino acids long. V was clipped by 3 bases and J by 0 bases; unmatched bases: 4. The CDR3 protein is CASSDSDRVAKNIQYF. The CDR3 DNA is TGTGCCAGCAGTGACTCGGACAGGGTAGCCAAAAACATTCAGTACTTC. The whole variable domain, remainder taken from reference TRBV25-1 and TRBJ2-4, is EADIYQTPRYLVIGTGKKITLECSQTMGHDKMYWYQQDPGMELHLIHYSYGVNSTEKGDLSSESTVSRIRTEHFPLTLESARPSHTSQYLCASSDSDRVAKNIQYFGAGTRLSVL.

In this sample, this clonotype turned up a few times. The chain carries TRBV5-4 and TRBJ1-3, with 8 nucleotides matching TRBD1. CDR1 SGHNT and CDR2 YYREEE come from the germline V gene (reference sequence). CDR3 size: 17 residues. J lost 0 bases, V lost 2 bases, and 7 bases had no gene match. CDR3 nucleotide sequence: TGTGCCAGCAGCTTTCTCGACAGGGGCCTCTCTGGAAACACCATATATTTT. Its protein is CASSFLDRGLSGNTIYF.

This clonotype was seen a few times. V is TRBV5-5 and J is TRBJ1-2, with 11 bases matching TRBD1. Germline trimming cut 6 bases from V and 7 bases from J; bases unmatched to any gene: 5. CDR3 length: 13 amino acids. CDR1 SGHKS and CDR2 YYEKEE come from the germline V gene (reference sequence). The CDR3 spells CASTVDRGLGYTF. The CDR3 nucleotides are TGTGCCAGCACCGTGGACAGGGGGCTTGGCTACACCTTC. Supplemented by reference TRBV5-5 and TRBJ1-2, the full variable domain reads DAGVTQSPTHLIKTRGQQVTLRCSPISGHKSVSWYQQVLGQGPQFIFQYYEKEERGRGNFPDRFSARQFPNYSSELNVNALLLGDSALYLCASTVDRGLGYTFGSGTRLTVV.

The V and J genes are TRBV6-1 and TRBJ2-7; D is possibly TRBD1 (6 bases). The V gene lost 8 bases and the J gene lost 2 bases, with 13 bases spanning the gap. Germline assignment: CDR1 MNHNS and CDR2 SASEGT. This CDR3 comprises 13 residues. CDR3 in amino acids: CASAGDITYEQYF. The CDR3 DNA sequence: TGTGCCAGCGCAGGGGACATAACCTACGAGCAGTACTTC.

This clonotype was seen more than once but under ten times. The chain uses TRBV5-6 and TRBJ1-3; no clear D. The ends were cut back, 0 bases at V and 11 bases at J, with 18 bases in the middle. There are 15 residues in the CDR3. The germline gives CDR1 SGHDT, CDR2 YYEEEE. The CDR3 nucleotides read TGTGCCAGCAGCTTGGGTTCGACACCAGGTTGGGCCATATATTTT. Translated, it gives CASSLGSTPGWAIYF.

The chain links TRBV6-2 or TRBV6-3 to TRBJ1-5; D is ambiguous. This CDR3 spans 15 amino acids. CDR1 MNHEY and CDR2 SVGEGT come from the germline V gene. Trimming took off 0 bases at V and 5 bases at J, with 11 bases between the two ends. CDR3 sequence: CASSYSHTSDQPQHF. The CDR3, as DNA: TGTGCCAGCAGTTACTCCCACACTTCGGATCAGCCCCAGCATTTT.